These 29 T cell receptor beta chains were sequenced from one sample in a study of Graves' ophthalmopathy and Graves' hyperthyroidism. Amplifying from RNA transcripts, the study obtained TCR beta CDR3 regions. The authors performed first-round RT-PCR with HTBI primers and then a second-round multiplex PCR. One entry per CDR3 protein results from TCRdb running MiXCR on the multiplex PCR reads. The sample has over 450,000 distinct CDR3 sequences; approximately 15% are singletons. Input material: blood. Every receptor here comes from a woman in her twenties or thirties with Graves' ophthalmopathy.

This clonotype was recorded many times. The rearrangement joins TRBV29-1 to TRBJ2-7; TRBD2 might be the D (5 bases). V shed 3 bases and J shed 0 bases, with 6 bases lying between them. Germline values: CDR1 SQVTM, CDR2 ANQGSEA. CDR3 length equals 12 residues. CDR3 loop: CSVDGVSYEQYF. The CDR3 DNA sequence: TGCAGCGTTGACGGGGTCTCCTACGAGCAGTACTTC.

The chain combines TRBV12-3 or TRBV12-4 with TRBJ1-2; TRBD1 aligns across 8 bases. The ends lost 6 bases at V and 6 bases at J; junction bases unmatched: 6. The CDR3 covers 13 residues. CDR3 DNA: TGTGCCAGCAGCCAGGACAGGGTAAATGGCTACACCTTC. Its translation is CASSQDRVNGYTF.

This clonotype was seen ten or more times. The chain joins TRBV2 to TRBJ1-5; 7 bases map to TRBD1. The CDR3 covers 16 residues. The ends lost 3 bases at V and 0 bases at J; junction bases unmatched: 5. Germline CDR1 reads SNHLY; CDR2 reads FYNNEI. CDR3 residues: CASSDGTDHSNQPQHF. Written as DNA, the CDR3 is TGTGCCAGCAGTGATGGGACAGATCATAGCAATCAGCCCCAGCATTTT.

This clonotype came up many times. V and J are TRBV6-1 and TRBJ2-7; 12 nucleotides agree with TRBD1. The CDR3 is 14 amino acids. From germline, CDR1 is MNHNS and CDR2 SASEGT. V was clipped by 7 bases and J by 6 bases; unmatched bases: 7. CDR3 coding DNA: TGTGCCAGCAAATCCGGGACAGGGGGCCGCGAGCAGTACTTC. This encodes CASKSGTGGREQYF.

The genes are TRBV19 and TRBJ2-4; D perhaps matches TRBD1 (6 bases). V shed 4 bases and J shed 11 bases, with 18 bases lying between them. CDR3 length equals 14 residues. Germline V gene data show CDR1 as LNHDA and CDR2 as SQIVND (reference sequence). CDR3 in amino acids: CASSRTPSGVVQYF. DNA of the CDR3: TGTGCCAGTAGTAGAACACCCTCAGGGGTGGTTCAGTACTTC.

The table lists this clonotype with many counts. CDR3 sequence (DNA): TGTACTCGGGACAGGTCCCTTATGAACACTGAAGCTTTCTTT. This gives the protein CTRDRSLMNTEAFF. This chain connects TRBV2 to TRBJ1-1, with 8 positions matching TRBD1. CDR1 and CDR2 from the germline V gene are SNHLY and FYNNEI. This CDR3 contains 14 residues. Based on the CDR3 plus reference TRBV2 and TRBJ1-1, the full variable domain is EPEVTQTPSHQVTQMGQEVILRCVPISNHLYFYWYRQILGQKVEFLVSFYNNEISEKSEIFDDQFSVERPDGSNFTLKIRSTKLEDSAMYFCTRDRSLMNTEAFFGQGTRLTVV.

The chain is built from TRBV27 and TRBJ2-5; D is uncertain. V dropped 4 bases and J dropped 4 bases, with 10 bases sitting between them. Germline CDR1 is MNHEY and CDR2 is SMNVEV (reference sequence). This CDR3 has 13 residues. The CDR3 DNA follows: TGTGCCAGCAGTTATCGCAGGCGAGAGACCCAGTACTTC. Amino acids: CASSYRRRETQYF.

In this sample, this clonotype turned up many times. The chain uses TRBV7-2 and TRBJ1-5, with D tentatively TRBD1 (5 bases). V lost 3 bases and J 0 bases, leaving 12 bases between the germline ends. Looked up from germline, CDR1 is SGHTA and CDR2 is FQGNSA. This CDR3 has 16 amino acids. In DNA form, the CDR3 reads TGTGCCAGCAGCTTTGGGACGGTCCATAGCAATCAGCCCCAGCATTTT. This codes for CASSFGTVHSNQPQHF.

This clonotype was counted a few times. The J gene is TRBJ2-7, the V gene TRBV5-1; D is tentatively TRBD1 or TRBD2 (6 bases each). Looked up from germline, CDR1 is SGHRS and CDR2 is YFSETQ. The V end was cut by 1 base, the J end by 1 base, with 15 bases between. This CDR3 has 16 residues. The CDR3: CASSLPTGANSYEQYF. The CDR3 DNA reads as TGCGCCAGCAGCTTGCCAACGGGGGCCAATTCCTACGAGCAGTACTTC.

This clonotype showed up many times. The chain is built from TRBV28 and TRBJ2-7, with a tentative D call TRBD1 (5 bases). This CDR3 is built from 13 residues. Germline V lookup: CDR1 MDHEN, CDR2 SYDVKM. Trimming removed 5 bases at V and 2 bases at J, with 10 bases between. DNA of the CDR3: TGTGCCAGCAGTGATGACAGCCCCTACGAGCAGTACTTC. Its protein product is CASSDDSPYEQYF.

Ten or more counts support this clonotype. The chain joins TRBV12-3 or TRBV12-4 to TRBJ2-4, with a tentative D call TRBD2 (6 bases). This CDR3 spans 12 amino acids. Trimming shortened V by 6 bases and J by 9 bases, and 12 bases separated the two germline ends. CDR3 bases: TGTGCCAGCAGCGCCGGGACTCCCATTCAGTACTTC. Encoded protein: CASSAGTPIQYF.

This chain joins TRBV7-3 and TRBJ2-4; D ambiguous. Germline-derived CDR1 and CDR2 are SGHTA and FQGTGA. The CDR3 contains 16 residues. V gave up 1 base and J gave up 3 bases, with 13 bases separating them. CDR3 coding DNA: TGTGCCAGCAGCTTAAAGATCTTGGGCAGCAAAAACATTCAGTACTTC. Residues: CASSLKILGSKNIQYF.

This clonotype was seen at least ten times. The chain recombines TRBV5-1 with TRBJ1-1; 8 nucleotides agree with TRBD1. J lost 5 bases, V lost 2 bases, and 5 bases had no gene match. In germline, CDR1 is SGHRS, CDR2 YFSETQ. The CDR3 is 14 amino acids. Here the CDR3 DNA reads TGCGCCAGCAGCTTATACAGGGGGGATACTGAAGCTTTCTTT. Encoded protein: CASSLYRGDTEAFF. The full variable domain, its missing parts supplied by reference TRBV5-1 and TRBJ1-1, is KAGVTQTPRYLIKTRGQQVTLSCSPISGHRSVSWYQQTPGQGLQFLFEYFSETQRNKGNFPGRFSGRQFSNSRSEMNVSTLELGDSALYLCASSLYRGDTEAFFGQGTRLTVV.

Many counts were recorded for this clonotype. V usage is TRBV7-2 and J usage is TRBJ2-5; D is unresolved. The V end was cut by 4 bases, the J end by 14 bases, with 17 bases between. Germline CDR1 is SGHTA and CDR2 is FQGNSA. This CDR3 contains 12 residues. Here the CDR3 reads CASSSNTPSQYF. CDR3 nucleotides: TGTGCCAGCAGCTCCAATACTCCTTCGCAATACTTC.

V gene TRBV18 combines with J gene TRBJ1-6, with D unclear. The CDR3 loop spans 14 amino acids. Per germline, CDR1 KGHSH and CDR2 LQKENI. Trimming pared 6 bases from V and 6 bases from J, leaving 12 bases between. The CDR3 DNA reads TGTGCCAGCTCTCAAACGGTGGGTAATTCACCCCTCCACTTT. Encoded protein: CASSQTVGNSPLHF.

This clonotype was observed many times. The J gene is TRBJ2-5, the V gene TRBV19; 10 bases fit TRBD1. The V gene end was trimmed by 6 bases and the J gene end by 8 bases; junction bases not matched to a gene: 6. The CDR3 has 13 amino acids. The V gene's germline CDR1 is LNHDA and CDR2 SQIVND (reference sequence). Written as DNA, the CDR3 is TGTGCCAGTAGGGACAGGGGGAGTGAAACCCAGTACTTC. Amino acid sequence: CASRDRGSETQYF.

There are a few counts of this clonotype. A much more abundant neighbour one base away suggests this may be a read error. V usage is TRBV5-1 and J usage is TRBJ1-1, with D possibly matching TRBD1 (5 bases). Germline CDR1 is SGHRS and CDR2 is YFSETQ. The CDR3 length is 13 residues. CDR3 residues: CASSPDIPTEACF. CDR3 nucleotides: TGCGCCAGCAGCCCGGACATTCCCACTGAAGCTTGCTTT.

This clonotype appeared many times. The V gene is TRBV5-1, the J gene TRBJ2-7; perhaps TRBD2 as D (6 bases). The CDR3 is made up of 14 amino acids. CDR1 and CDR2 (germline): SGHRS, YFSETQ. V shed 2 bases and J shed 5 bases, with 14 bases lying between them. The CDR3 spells CASSFGGEVNEQYF. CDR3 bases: TGCGCCAGCAGCTTTGGCGGGGAGGTAAACGAGCAGTACTTC.

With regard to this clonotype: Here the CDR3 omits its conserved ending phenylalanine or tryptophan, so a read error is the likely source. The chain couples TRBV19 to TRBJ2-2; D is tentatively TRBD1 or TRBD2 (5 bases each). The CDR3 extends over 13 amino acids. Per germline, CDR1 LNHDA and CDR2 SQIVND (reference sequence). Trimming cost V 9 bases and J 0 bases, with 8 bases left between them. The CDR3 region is CASPGPNTGELFL. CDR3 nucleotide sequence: TGTGCCAGCCCGGGACCGAACACCGGGGAGCTGTTTTTG.

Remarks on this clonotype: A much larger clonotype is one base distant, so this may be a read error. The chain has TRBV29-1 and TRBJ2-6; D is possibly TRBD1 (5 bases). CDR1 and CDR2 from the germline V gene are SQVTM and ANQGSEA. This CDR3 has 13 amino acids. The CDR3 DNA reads TGCAGCGTTGGAACCACTGGGGCCAACGTCCTGAGTTTC. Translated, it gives CSVGTTGANVLSF.

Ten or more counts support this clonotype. CDR3 in DNA: TGTGCCGCCCTAGGACAGGGGGGCTATGGCTACACCTTC. It translates to CAALGQGGYGYTF. The chain joins TRBV10-3 to TRBJ1-2, with 10 bases that match TRBD1. The CDR3 runs to 13 residues. Trimming at V came to 11 bases and at J to 4 bases, leaving 7 bases not matched to a gene. Germline V gene data show CDR1 as ENHRY and CDR2 as SYGVKD.

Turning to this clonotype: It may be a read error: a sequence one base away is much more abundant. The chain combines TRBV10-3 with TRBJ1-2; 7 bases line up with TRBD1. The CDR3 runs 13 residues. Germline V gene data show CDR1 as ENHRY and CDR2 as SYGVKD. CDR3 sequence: CAITGTANYGFTF. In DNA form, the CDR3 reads TGTGCCATCACCGGGACAGCTAACTATGGCTTCACCTTC.

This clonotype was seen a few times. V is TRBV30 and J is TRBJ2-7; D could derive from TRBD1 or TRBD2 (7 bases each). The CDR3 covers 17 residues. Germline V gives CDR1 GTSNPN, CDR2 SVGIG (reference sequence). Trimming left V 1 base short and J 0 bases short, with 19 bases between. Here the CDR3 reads CAWSDEGQPGGSYEQYF. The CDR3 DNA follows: TGTGCCTGGAGTGATGAGGGACAGCCGGGAGGCTCCTACGAGCAGTACTTC.

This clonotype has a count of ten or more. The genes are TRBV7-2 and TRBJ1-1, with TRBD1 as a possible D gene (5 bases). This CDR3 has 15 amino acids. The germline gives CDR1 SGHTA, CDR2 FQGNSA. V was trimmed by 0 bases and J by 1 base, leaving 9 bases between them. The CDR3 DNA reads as TGTGCCAGCAGCTTAGCCGCAGGGCAGAACACTGAAGCTTTCTTT. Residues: CASSLAAGQNTEAFF.

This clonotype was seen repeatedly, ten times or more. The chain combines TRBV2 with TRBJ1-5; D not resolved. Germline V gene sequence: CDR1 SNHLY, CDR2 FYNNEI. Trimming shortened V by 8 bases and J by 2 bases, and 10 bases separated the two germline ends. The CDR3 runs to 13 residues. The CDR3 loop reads CASQYGGNQPQHF. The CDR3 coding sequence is TGTGCCAGCCAGTATGGGGGCAATCAGCCCCAGCATTTT.

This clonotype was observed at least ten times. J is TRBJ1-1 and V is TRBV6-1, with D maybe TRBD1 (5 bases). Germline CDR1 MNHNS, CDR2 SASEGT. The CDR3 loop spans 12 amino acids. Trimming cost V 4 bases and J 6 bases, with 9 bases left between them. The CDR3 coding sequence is TGTGCCAGCAGTGTTGGGGGTTCTGAAGCTTTCTTT. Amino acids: CASSVGGSEAFF.

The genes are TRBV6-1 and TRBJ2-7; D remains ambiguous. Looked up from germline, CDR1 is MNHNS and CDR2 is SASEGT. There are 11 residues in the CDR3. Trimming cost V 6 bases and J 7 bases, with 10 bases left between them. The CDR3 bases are TGTGCCAGCAGGGGTGGATTAGAGCAGTACTTC. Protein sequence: CASRGGLEQYF.

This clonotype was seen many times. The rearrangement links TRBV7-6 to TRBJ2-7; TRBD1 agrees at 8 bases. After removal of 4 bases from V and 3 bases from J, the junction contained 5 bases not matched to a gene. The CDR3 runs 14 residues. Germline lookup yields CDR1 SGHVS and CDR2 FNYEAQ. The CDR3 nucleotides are TGTGCCAGCAGCTCAGGGGGCGCCCTCTACGAGCAGTACTTC. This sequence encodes CASSSGGALYEQYF.

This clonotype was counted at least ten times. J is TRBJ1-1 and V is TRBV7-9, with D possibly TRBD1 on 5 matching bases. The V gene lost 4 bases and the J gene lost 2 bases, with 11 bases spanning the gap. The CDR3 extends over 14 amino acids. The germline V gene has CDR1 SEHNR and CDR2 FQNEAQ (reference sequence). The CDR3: CASSWGLYNTEAFF. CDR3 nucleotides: TGTGCCAGCAGCTGGGGACTGTACAACACTGAAGCTTTCTTT.